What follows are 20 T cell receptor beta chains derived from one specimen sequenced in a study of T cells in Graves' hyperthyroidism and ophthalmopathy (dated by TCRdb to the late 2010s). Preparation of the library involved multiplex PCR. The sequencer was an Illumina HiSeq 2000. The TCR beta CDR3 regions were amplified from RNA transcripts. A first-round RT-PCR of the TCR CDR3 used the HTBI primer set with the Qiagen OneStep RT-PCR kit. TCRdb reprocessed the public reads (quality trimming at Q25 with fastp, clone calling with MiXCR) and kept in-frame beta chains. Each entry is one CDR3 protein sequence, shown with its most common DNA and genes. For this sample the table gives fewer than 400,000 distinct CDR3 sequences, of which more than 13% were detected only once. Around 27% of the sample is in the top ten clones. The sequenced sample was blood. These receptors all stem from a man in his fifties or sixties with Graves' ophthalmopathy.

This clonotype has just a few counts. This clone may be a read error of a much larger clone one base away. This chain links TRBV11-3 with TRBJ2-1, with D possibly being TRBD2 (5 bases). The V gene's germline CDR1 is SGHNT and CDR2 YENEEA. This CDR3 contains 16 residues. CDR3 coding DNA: TGTGCCAGCAGCCCCCTTCGGAGGAGCTCCTACAATGAGCAGTCCTTC. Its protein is CASSPLRRSSYNEQSF.

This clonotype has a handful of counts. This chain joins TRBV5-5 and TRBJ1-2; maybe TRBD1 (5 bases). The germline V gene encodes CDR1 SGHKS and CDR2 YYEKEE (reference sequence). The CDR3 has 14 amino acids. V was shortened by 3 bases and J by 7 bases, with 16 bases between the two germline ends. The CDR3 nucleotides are TGTGCCAGCAGCTGGGGGAGAGGAGAGGTTGGCTACACCTTC. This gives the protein CASSWGRGEVGYTF.

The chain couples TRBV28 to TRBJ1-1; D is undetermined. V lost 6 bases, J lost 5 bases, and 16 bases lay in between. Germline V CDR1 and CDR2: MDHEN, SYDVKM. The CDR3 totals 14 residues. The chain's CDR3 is CASRQPHRDTEAFF. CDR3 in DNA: TGTGCCAGCAGACAACCTCACCGGGATACTGAAGCTTTCTTT.

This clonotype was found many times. Here the CDR3 reads CASSILGQERNEQYF. DNA for the CDR3: TGTGCCAGCAGTATCCTAGGACAGGAAAGGAACGAGCAGTACTTC. The chain joins TRBV27 to TRBJ2-7; 7 positions agree with TRBD1. The length of the CDR3 is 15 residues. With 5 bases clipped from V and 5 bases from J, the junction kept 12 bases outside the gene matches. Per germline, CDR1 MNHEY and CDR2 SMNVEV (reference sequence).

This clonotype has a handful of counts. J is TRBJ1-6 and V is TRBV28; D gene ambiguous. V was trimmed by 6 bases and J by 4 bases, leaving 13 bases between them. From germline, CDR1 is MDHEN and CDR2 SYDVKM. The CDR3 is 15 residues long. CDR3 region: CASSSPAHYNSPLHF. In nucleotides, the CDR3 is TGTGCCAGCAGCTCCCCTGCCCATTATAATTCACCCCTCCACTTT.

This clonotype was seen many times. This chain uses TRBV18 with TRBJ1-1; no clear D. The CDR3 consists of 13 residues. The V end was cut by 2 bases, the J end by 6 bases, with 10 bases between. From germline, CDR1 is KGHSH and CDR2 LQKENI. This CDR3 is CASSPVLGAEAFF. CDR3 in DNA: TGTGCCAGCTCACCAGTCTTGGGTGCTGAAGCTTTCTTT.

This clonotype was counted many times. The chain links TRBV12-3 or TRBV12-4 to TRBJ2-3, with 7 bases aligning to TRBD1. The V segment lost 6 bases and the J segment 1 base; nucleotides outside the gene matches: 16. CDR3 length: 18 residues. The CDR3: CASRKGTAIRAGTDTQYF. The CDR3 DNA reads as TGTGCCAGCAGAAAGGGGACAGCCATAAGGGCTGGCACAGATACGCAGTATTTT.

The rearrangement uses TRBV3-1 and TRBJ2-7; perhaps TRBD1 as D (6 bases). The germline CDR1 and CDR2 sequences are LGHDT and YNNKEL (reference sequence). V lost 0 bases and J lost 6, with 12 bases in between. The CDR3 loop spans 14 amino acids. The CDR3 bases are TGTGCCAGCAGCCAAGATAGGGCAGGGGTCGAGCAGTACTTC. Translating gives CASSQDRAGVEQYF.

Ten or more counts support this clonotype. Here the CDR3 DNA reads TGCAGTGCTAGAGGACCGGGGACAGCGACGGACAATGAGCAGTTCTTC. This encodes CSARGPGTATDNEQFF. The gene calls are TRBV20-1 and TRBJ2-1, with TRBD1 identical over 7 bases. The germline V gene encodes CDR1 DFQATT and CDR2 SNEGSKA (reference sequence). The CDR3 sequence is 16 residues long. The V and J ends lost 1 base and 5 bases, in that order; junction bases with no gene match: 11.

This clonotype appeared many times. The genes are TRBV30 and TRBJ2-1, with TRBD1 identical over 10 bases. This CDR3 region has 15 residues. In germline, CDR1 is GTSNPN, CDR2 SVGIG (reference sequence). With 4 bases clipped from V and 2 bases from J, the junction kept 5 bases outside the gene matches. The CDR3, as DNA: TGTGCCTGGAACCCCGGGACAGGGGCCTACAATGAGCAGTTCTTC. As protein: CAWNPGTGAYNEQFF. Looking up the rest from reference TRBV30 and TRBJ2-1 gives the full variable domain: SQTIHQWPATLVQPVGSPLSLECTVEGTSNPNLYWYRQAAGRGLQLLFYSVGIGQISSEVPQNLSASRPQDRQFILSSKKLLLSDSGFYLCAWNPGTGAYNEQFFGPGTRLTVL.

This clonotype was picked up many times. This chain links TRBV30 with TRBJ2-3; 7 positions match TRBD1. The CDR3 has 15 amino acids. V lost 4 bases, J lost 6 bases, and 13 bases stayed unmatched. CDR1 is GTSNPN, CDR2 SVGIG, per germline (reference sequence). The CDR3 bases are TGTGCCTGGACCAGGGACAGCATAGCATGGGATACGCAGTATTTT. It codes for CAWTRDSIAWDTQYF.

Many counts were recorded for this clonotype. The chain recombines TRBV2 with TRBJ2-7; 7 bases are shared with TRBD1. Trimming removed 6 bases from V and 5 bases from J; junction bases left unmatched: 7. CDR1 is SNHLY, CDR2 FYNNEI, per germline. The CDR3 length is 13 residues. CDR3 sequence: CASRADRDHEQYF. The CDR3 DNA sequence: TGTGCCAGCAGGGCAGACAGGGACCACGAGCAGTACTTC.

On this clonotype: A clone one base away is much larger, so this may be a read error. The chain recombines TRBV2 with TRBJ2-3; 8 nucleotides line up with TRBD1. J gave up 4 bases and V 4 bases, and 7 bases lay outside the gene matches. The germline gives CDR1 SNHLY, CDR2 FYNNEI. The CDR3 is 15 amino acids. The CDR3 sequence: CASSGRTGSADTQYF. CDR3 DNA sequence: TGTGCCAGCAGTGGCAGGACAGGGTCCGCAGATACGCAGTATTTT.

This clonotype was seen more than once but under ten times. The CDR3 loop is CASMGPIPQSRFGANVLTF. CDR3 bases: TGTGCCAGCATGGGCCCCATCCCGCAGTCTCGATTTGGGGCCAACGTCCTGACTTTC. This chain links TRBV6-2 or TRBV6-3 with TRBJ2-6, with D uncertain. The germline V gene has CDR1 MNHEY and CDR2 SVGEGT. The CDR3 is made up of 19 amino acids. Deletions cut 7 bases from V and 3 bases from J, with 25 bases between.

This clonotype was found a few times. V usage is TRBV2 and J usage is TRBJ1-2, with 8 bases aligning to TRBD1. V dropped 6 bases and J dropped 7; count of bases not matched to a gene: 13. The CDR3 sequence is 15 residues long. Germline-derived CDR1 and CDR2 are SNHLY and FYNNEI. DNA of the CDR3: TGTGCCAGCAGCCACCTGACAGGGGCCCGGCCTGGCTACACCTTC. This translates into CASSHLTGARPGYTF.

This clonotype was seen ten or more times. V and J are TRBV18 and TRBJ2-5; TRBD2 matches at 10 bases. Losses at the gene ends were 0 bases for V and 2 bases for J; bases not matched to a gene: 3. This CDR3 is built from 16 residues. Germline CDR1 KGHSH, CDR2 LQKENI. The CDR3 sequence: CASSPPLLAGQETQYF. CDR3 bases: TGTGCCAGCTCACCACCGTTACTAGCGGGGCAAGAGACCCAGTACTTC.

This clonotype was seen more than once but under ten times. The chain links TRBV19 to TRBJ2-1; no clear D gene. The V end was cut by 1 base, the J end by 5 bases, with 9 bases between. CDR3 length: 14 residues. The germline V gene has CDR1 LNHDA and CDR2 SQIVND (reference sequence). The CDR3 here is CASSIGNNNNEQFF. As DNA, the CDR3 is TGTGCCAGTAGTATAGGAAATAACAACAATGAGCAGTTCTTC.

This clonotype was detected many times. DNA for the CDR3: TGCAGTGCTAGACGAGGACTAGCTGGGTACAATGAGCAGTTCTTC. Protein product: CSARRGLAGYNEQFF. This chain uses TRBV20-1 with TRBJ2-1; 8 bases map to TRBD2. The CDR3 has 15 residues. The trim removed 2 bases at V and 4 bases at J, leaving 7 bases unmatched. Germline loops: CDR1 DFQATT, CDR2 SNEGSKA (reference sequence).

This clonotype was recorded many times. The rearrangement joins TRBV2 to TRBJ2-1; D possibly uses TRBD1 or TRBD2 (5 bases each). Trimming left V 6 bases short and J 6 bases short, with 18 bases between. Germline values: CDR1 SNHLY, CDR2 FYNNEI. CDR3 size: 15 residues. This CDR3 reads CASSPITGAVNEQFF. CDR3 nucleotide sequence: TGTGCCAGCAGCCCCATTACCGGGGCAGTCAATGAGCAGTTCTTC.

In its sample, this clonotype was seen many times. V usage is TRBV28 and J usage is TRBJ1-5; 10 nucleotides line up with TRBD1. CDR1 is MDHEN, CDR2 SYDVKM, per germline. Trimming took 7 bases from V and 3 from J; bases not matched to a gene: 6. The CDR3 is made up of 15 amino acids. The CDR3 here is CASTKDRGFNQPQHF. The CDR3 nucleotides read TGTGCCAGCACCAAGGACAGGGGGTTCAATCAGCCCCAGCATTTT.